The T cell receptor (beta chain) under discussion was sequenced for a study of blood T cell repertoires in COVID-19. The protocol was immunoSEQ multiplex PCR, while the TCRdb copy is restricted to in-frame clones and leaves out a portion. The sample consists of about 180,000 clones, 86% of them appearing once. Germline V gene data show CDR1 as LGHDT and CDR2 as YNNKEL (reference sequence). The CDR3 length is 12 residues. V shed 1 base and J shed 11 bases, with 9 bases lying between them. The sample consisted of PBMCs or T cells enriched from blood (not recorded which). The chain employs TRBV3-1 (or the pseudogene TRBV3-2) and TRBJ2-1; D is undetermined. The clonotype was recovered from a woman aged 25 to 39 who had recovered from COVID-19. CDR3 nucleotides: TGTGCCAGCAGCCAAGTATCAGGCCAGCAGTTCTTC. This sequence encodes CASSQVSGQQFF.